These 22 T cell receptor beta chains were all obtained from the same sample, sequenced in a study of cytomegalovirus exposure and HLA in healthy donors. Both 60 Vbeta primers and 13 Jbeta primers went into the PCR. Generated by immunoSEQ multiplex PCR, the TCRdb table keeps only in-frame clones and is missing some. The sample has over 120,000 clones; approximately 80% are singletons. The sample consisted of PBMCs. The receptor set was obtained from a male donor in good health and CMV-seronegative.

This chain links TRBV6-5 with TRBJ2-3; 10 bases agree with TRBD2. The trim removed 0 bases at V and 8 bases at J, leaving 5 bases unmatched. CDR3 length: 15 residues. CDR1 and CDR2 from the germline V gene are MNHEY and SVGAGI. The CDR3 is CASSYSRLAGATQYF. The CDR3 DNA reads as TGTGCCAGCAGTTACTCGAGGCTAGCGGGAGCTACGCAGTATTTT.

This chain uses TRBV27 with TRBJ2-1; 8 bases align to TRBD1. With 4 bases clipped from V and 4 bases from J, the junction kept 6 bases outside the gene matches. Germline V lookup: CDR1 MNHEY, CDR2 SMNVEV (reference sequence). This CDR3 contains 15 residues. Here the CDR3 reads CASSYRTGSYNEQFF. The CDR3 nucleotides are TGTGCCAGCAGTTATAGGACAGGGTCTTACAATGAGCAGTTCTTC.

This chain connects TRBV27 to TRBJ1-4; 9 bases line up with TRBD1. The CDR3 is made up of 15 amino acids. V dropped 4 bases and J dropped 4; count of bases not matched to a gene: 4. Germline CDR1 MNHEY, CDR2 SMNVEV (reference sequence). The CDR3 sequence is CASSSGQGNNEKLFF. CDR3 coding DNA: TGTGCCAGCAGTTCGGGACAGGGTAATAATGAAAAACTGTTTTTT.

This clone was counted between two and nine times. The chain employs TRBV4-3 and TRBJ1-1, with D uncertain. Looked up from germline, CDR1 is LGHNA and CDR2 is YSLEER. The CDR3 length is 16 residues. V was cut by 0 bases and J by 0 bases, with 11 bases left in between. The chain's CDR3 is CASSQDLTAMNTEAFF. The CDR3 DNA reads TGCGCCAGCAGCCAAGATCTAACAGCCATGAACACTGAAGCTTTCTTT.

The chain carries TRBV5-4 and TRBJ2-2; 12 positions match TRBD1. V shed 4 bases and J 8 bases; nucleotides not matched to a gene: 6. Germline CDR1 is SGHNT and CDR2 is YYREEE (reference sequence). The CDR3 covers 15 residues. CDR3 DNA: TGTGCCAGCAGCCAGGGACAGGGGGCACCGGGGGAGCTGTTTTTT. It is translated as CASSQGQGAPGELFF.

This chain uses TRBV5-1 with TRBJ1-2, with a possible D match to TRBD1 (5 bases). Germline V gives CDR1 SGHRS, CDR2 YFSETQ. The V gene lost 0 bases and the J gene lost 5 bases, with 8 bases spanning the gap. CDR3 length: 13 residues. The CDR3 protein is CASSLDRIYGYTF. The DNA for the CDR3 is TGCGCCAGCAGCTTGGACAGGATATATGGCTACACCTTC.

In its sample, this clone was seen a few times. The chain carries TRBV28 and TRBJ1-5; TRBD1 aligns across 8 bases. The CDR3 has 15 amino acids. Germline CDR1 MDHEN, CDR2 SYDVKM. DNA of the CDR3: TGTGCTCCCCGCCGGGGGCAGGGGGCTAATCAGCCCCAGCATTTT. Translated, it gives CAPRRGQGANQPQHF.

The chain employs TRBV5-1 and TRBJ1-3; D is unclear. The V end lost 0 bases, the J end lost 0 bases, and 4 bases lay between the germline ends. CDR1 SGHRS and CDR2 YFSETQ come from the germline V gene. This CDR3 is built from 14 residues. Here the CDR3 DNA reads TGCGCCAGCAGCTTGGCGAGCTCTGGAAACACCATATATTTT. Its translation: CASSLASSGNTIYF.

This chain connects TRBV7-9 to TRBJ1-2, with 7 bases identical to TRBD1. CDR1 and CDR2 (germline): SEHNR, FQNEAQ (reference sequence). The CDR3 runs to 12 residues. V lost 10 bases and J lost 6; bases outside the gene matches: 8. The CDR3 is CATSRDSNGYTF. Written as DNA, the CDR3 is TGTGCCACCTCCCGGGACAGTAATGGCTACACCTTC.

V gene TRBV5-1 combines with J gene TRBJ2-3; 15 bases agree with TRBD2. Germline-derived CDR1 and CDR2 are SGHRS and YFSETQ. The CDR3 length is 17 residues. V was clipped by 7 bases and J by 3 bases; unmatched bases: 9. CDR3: CASSWTSGRARTDTQYF. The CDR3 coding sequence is TGCGCCAGCTCCTGGACTAGCGGGAGGGCCAGGACAGATACGCAGTATTTT.

CDR3 nucleotides: TGTGCCAGCAGTTTAAAGCAGGGATTCTCCACTGAAGCTTTCTTT. It codes for CASSLKQGFSTEAFF. This chain links TRBV27 with TRBJ1-1; weak D call: TRBD1 (5 bases). CDR3 size: 15 residues. With 2 bases removed from V and 4 bases from J, the gap between germline ends came to 14 bases. The germline CDR1 and CDR2 sequences are MNHEY and SMNVEV (reference sequence).

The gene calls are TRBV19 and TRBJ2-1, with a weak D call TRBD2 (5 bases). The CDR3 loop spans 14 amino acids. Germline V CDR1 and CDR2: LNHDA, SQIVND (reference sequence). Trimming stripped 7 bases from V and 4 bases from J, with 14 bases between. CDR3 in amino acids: CASIQPGGYNEQFF. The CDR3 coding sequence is TGTGCCAGTATTCAGCCAGGCGGGTACAATGAGCAGTTCTTC.

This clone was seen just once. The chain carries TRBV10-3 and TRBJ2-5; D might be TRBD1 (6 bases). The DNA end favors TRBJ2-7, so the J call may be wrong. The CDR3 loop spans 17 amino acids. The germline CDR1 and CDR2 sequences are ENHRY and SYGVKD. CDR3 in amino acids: CAIRGNRQAGYLDEQYF. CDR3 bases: TGTGCCATCAGGGGAAACCGACAGGCCGGGTATTTGGACGAGCAGTACTTC.

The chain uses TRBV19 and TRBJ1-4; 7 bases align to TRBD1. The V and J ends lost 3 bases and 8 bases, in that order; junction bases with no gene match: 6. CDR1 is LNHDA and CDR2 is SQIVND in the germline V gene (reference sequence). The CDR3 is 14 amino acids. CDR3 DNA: TGTGCCAGTAGTATCGTAGGGGGCAACGAAAAACTGTTTTTT. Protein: CASSIVGGNEKLFF.

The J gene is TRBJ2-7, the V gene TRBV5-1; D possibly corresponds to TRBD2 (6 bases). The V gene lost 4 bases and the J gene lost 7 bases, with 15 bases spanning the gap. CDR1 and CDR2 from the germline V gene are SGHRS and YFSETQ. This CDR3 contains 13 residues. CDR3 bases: TGCGCCAGCAGCCCGGCGGGGAGCTGGGAGCAGTACTTC. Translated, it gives CASSPAGSWEQYF. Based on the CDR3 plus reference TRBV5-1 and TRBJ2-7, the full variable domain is KAGVTQTPRYLIKTRGQQVTLSCSPISGHRSVSWYQQTPGQGLQFLFEYFSETQRNKGNFPGRFSGRQFSNSRSEMNVSTLELGDSALYLCASSPAGSWEQYFGPGTRLTVT.

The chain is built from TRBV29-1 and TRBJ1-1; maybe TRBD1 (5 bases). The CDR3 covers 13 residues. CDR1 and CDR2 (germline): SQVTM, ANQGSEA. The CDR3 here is CTLGRTQNTEAFF. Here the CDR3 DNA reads TGCACCCTTGGTCGGACACAGAACACTGAAGCTTTCTTT.

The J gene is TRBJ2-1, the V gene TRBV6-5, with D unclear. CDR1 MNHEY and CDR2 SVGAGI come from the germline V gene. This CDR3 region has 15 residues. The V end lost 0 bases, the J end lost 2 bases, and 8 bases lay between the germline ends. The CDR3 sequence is CASSYSRSPYNEQFF. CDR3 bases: TGTGCCAGCAGTTACTCACGGTCCCCCTACAATGAGCAGTTCTTC.

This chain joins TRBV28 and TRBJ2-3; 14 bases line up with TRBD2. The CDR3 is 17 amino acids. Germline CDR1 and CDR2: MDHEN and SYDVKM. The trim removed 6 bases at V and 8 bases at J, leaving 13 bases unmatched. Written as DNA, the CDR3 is TGTGCCAGCAGACTCACCCCCGGGACTAGCGGGAGTAGTACGCAGTATTTT. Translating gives CASRLTPGTSGSSTQYF.

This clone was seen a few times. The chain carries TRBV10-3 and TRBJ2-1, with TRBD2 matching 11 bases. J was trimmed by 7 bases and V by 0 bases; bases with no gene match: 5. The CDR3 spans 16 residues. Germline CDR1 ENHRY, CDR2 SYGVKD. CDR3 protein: CAISESVSGRGNEQFF. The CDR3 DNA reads TGTGCCATCAGTGAGTCGGTTAGCGGGAGGGGTAATGAGCAGTTCTTC.

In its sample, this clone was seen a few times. The CDR3 nucleotides read TGTGCCAGCAGTGAATATGCGGGCAGGGGGTCTGGGGCCAACGTCCTGACTTTC. Translation gives CASSEYAGRGSGANVLTF. V usage is TRBV25-1 and J usage is TRBJ2-6; 7 positions agree with TRBD1. Trimming at V came to 0 bases and at J to 1 base, leaving 6 bases not matched to a gene. From germline, CDR1 is MGHDK and CDR2 SYGVNS. This CDR3 has 18 amino acids.

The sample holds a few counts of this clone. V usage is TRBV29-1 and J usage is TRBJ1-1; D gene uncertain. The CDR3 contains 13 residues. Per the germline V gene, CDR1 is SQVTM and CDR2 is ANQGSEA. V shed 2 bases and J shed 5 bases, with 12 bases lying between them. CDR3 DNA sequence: TGCAGCGTTGAAACGCCGCGGTGGACTGAAGCTTTCTTT. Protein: CSVETPRWTEAFF.

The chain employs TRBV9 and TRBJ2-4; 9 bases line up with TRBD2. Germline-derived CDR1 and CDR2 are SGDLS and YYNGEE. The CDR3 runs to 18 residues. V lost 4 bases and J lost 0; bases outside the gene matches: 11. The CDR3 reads CASSLMSSGGLAKNIQYF. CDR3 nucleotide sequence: TGTGCCAGCAGCCTCATGAGTAGCGGGGGACTAGCCAAAAACATTCAGTACTTC.